Listed here is a single T cell receptor (beta chain). Antigen unknown. The source of the sample is a study of cytotoxic CD8 clonotypes in ibrutinib-treated CLL. General study findings and limits: On treatment, the uncommon public clonotypes contracted or remained stable.

The CDR3 runs 12 residues. V lost 1 base and J 5 bases, leaving 5 bases between the germline ends. From germline, CDR1 is LNHDA and CDR2 SQIVND (reference sequence). Only in-frame clones appear in the TCRdb table, and some are missing; sequencing was by immunoSEQ multiplex PCR. The sample has about 18,000 clones, about 86% seen once; the top ten hold about 15%. This sequence joins TRBV19 and TRBJ1-1; D unclear. This receptor was identified in a human donor with chronic lymphocytic leukemia. The sample in question was PBMCs, obtained before ibrutinib treatment. CDR3 residues: CASSIVDTEAFF. The CDR3 bases are TGTGCCAGTAGTATAGTGGATACTGAAGCTTTCTTT.